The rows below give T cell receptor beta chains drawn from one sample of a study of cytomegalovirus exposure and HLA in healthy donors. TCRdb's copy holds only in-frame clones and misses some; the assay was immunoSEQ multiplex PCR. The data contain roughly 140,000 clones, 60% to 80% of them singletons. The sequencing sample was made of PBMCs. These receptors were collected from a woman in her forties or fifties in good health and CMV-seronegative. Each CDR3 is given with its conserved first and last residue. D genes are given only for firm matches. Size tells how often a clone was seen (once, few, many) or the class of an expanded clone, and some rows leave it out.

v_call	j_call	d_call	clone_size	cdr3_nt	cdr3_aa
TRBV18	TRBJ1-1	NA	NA	TGTGCCAGCTCATACCAGGGCAGCTTGAGGGAAGCTTTCTTT	CASSYQGSLREAFF
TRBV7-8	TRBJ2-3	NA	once	TGTGCCAGCAGCTTAGGAGGCGGGGGCCCCACAGATACGCAGTATTTT	CASSLGGGGPTDTQYF
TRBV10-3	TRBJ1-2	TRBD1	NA	TGTGCCATTCCGGACAGGGAACTCTATGGCTACACCTTC	CAIPDRELYGYTF
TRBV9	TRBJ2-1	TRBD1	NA	TGTGCCAGCAGCCCCCTCACAGGGGCCAATGAGCAGTTCTTC	CASSPLTGANEQFF
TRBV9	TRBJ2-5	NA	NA	TGTGCCAGCAGCCCGGGCCTTCAGGGGGAGACCCAGTACTTC	CASSPGLQGETQYF
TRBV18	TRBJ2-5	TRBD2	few	TGTGCCAGCTCACCCTCCGGGACTAGCGGGGGGACCCAGTACTTC	CASSPSGTSGGTQYF
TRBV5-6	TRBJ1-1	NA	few	TGTGCCAGCAGTCCAAGACGGGATTCATTTGGGAACACTGAAGCTTTCTTT	CASSPRRDSFGNTEAFF
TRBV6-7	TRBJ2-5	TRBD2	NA	TGCGCCAGCAGTTACGGGAGGGAGACCCAGTACTTC	CASSYGRETQYF
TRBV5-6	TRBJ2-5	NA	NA	TGTGCCAGCAGCCTCGGGGTCCGGACCCAGTACTTC	CASSLGVRTQYF
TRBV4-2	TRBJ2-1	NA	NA	TGTGCCAGCAGCCAAGGCGGGGTCAGCTCCTACAATGAGCAGTTCTTC	CASSQGGVSSYNEQFF
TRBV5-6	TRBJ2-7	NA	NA	TGTGCCAGCAGCTTGGCACACATCACCTACGAGCAGTACTTC	CASSLAHITYEQYF
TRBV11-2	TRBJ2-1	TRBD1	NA	TGTGCCAGCAGCCCCGGGACAGGGGCGAATGAGCAGTTCTTC	CASSPGTGANEQFF
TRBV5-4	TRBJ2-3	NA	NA	TGTGCCAGCACCATGACAGGAGGTGCAGATACGCAGTATTTT	CASTMTGGADTQYF
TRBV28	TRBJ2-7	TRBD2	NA	TGTGCCAGCAGTTTACCCCTAGCGGGCATCTACGAGCAGTACTTC	CASSLPLAGIYEQYF
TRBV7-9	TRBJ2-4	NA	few	TGTGCCAGCAGCTTACCGGAAAACATTCAGTACTTC	CASSLPENIQYF
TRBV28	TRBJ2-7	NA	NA	TGTGCCAGCAGGAGCGCGAGCTACGAGCAGTACTTC	CASRSASYEQYF
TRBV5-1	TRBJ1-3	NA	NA	TGCGCCAGCTCGGAACAGGCCAGCTCTGGAAACACCATATATTTT	CASSEQASSGNTIYF
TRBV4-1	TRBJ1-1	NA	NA	TGCGCCAGTTCACGAGGTCCGGGGAACACTGAAGCTTTCTTT	CASSRGPGNTEAFF
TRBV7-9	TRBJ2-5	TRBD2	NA	TGTGCCAGCAGCTTAACTAGCGGCGAAGAGACTCAGTACTTC	CASSLTSGEETQYF
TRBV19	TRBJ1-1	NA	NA	TGTGCCAGTACTAGGCAAAACTTCATGAACACTGAAGCTTTCTTT	CASTRQNFMNTEAFF
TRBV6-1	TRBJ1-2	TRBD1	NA	TGTGCCAGCAGGGTAGGACAGGTAGGATTCTATGGCTACACCTTC	CASRVGQVGFYGYTF
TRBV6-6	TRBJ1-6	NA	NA	TGTGCCAGCAGTTATGCAGGGGAAAATTCACCCCTCCACTTT	CASSYAGENSPLHF
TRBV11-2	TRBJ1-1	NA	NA	TGTGCCAGCAGCTTTCAGGGGCGCACTGAAGCTTTCTTT	CASSFQGRTEAFF
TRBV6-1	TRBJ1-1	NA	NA	TGTGCCAGCAGTGATACACCGGGGAACACTGAAGCTTTCTTT	CASSDTPGNTEAFF
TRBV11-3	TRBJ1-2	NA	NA	TGTGCCAGCAGCTTAGAGGGAGGGAGCGGCTACACCTTC	CASSLEGGSGYTF
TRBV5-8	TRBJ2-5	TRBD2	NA	TGTGCCAGCAGCTTATCTAGCGGGGGGAAGGAGACCCAGTACTTC	CASSLSSGGKETQYF
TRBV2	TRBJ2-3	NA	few	TGTGCCCCTACCCGCGGTTTGACAGATACGCAGTATTTT	CAPTRGLTDTQYF
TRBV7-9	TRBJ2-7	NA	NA	TGTGCCAGCAGCCTGTCCTACGAGCAGTACTTC	CASSLSYEQYF
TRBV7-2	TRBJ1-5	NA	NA	TGTGCCAGCAGCTTACGGGCAGGGTACAATCAGCCCCAGCATTTT	CASSLRAGYNQPQHF
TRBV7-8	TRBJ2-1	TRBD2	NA	TGTGCCGGCAGCTCTTTGGGGCGGGGGGTCCATGAGCAGTTCTTC	CAGSSLGRGVHEQFF
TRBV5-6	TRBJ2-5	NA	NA	TGTGCCAGCACCCTGCTGGAGGGGGGGACAGAGACCCAGTACTTC	CASTLLEGGTETQYF
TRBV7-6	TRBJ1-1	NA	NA	TGTGCCAGCAGCTTTGGGCAGGGCACGACTGAAGCTTTCTTT	CASSFGQGTTEAFF
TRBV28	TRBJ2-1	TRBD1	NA	TGTGCCAGCAGCCTCTGGGACAGGGGCAACAATGAGCAGTTCTTC	CASSLWDRGNNEQFF
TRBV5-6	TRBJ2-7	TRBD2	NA	TGTGCCAGCAGCTTGTTCTCTCGTCGAGCGGGGAACGAGCAGTACTTC	CASSLFSRRAGNEQYF
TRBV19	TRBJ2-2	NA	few	TGTGCCAGTAGGAGTATACTAGGACCCCCCGGGGAGCTGTTTTTT	CASRSILGPPGELFF
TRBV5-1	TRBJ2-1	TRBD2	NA	TGCGCCAGCAGTCGTAGCGGGGGGGATGGCAATGAGCAGTTCTTC	CASSRSGGDGNEQFF
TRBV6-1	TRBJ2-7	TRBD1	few	TGTGCCAGCAGCCTCCGCGGGACAGGGAGCCACGAGCAGTACTTC	CASSLRGTGSHEQYF
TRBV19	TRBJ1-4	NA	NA	TGTGCCAGTAGTTCAAACTTCGCAACTAATGAAAAACTGTTTTTT	CASSSNFATNEKLFF
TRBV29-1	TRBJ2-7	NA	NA	TGCAGCGTTTTCAGGGACTCCTACGAGCAGTACTTC	CSVFRDSYEQYF
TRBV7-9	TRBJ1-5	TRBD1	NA	TGTGCCAGCAGCTTATCCCCTATTGGACAGGCGAAGGATCAGCCCCAGCATTTT	CASSLSPIGQAKDQPQHF
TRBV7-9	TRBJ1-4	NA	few	TGTGCCAGCAGCTTCGAAGGACATAATGAAAAACTGTTTTTT	CASSFEGHNEKLFF
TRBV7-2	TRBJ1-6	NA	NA	TGTGCCAGCAGCTCCACTATATCGCGGCTGATCCTCCACTTT	CASSSTISRLILHF
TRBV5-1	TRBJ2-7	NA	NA	TGCGCCAGCAGCTCCGCCAGCGAGCAGTACTTC	CASSSASEQYF